Shown below are 26 T cell receptor beta chains from a single sample sequenced in a study of shared clonotypes between healthy human individuals. Measured with immunoSEQ multiplex PCR; TCRdb has only the in-frame clones, and not every one. The repertoire holds hundreds of thousands of clones, with roughly 98% as singletons. CD45RO-negative, CCR7-positively selected cells formed the naive CD8 fraction, excluding terminally differentiated effector memory CD45RA+ cells. The source material was naive CD8+ T cells sorted from blood. All receptors come from a young man in good health.

The rearrangement uses TRBV5-4 and TRBJ2-7; no definite D call. This CDR3 region has 14 residues. Trimming removed 4 bases from V and 3 bases from J, with 14 bases in between. Germline V CDR1 and CDR2: SGHNT, YYREEE (reference sequence). Here the CDR3 reads CASSGYRASYEQYF. In nucleotides, the CDR3 is TGTGCCAGCAGCGGATACCGGGCGAGCTACGAGCAGTACTTC.

The J gene is TRBJ2-1, the V gene TRBV7-6, with 7 positions matching TRBD2. The J segment lost 5 bases and the V segment lost 3 bases, leaving 10 bases of the junction unmatched. Germline V lookup: CDR1 SGHVS, CDR2 FNYEAQ. CDR3 size: 16 residues. CDR3 DNA: TGTGCCAGCAGCTTGTTCGTCGGGACTAACGACAATGAGCAGTTCTTC. Translating it yields CASSLFVGTNDNEQFF.

The gene calls are TRBV28 and TRBJ2-1; D unresolved. This CDR3 region has 11 residues. V was shortened by 5 bases and J by 7 bases, with 6 bases between the two germline ends. Germline V CDR1 and CDR2: MDHEN, SYDVKM. For the CDR3, the DNA is TGTGCCAGCAGTCCCAGGAATGAGCAGTTCTTC. This translates into CASSPRNEQFF.

This clone was seen a handful of times. This chain connects TRBV7-8 to TRBJ2-7; no reliable D call. The germline V gene encodes CDR1 SGHVS and CDR2 FQNEAQ. With 2 bases removed from V and 0 bases from J, the gap between germline ends came to 11 bases. This CDR3 contains 15 residues. In DNA form, the CDR3 reads TGTGCCAGCAGCTTAATCCCGGGCCGCTCCTACGAGCAGTACTTC. Its translation: CASSLIPGRSYEQYF.

As regards this clone: Distinct nucleotide sequences in the sample also encode this CDR3. The J gene is TRBJ2-7, the V gene TRBV7-9; TRBD2 matches at 11 bases. The CDR3 is made up of 15 amino acids. Germline V gives CDR1 SEHNR, CDR2 FQNEAQ (reference sequence). V trimming: 5 bases; J trimming: 2 bases; junction bases outside the gene matches: 5. The CDR3 reads CASSPTSGGPYEQYF. Here the CDR3 DNA reads TGTGCCAGCAGCCCCACTAGCGGGGGTCCCTACGAGCAGTACTTC.

This chain connects TRBV14 to TRBJ2-1; 8 bases line up with TRBD2. Germline loops: CDR1 SGHDN, CDR2 FVKESK. The ends lost 4 bases at V and 0 bases at J; junction bases unmatched: 5. The CDR3 has 16 amino acids. CDR3 residues: CASSRSGTSSYNEQFF. The CDR3 nucleotides are TGTGCCAGCAGCCGATCTGGGACTAGCTCCTACAATGAGCAGTTCTTC.

This sequence joins TRBV15 and TRBJ2-7; the D gene is possibly TRBD2 (6 bases). The length of the CDR3 is 12 residues. V was cut by 8 bases and J by 0 bases, with 8 bases left in between. Germline V gene lookup returns CDR1 LNHNV and CDR2 YYDKDF (reference sequence). DNA for the CDR3: TGTGCCACCGGGGGGAGCTCCTACGAGCAGTACTTC. Amino acids: CATGGSSYEQYF.

The chain is built from TRBV7-9 and TRBJ1-4, with 10 bases that match TRBD1. V shed 2 bases, J shed 8 bases, and the junction held 8 bases outside the gene matches. The CDR3 is 16 residues long. The germline V gene has CDR1 SEHNR and CDR2 FQNEAQ (reference sequence). The CDR3 DNA is TGTGCCAGCAGCTTAAGCCGGGACAGGGGCGGAGAAAAACTGTTTTTT. Translated: CASSLSRDRGGEKLFF.

With regard to this clone: Other DNA sequences within the sample encode an identical CDR3. This chain uses TRBV27 with TRBJ1-5; no reliable D call. With 1 base removed from V and 2 bases from J, the gap between germline ends came to 9 bases. Looked up from germline, CDR1 is MNHEY and CDR2 is SMNVEV (reference sequence). This CDR3 is built from 15 residues. The CDR3 reads CASSLFSGGNQPQHF. CDR3 nucleotides: TGTGCCAGCAGTTTATTTTCCGGGGGCAATCAGCCCCAGCATTTT.

J is TRBJ2-7 and V is TRBV4-1; TRBD1 is a possible D gene (7 bases). Germline lookup yields CDR1 MGHRA and CDR2 YSYEKL. Deletions cut 3 bases from V and 0 bases from J, with 12 bases between. The CDR3 extends over 15 amino acids. The CDR3 region has the DNA TGCGCCAGCAGCCAGCGGGACAGCAGCTCCTACGAGCAGTACTTC. Translating it yields CASSQRDSSSYEQYF.

V gene TRBV28 combines with J gene TRBJ2-1; a possible D gene is TRBD2 (7 bases). Looked up from germline, CDR1 is MDHEN and CDR2 is SYDVKM. Trimming took 1 base from V and 2 from J, leaving 15 bases between them. The CDR3 extends over 17 amino acids. Here the CDR3 DNA reads TGTGCCAGCAGTTTATCTCGGGGGGCGCCGGCCTACAATGAGCAGTTCTTC. Protein sequence: CASSLSRGAPAYNEQFF.

This clone was observed a single time. The chain joins TRBV6-4 to TRBJ2-2; TRBD1 aligns across 9 bases. This CDR3 is built from 16 residues. J lost 3 bases, V lost 6 bases, and 8 bases had no gene match. Germline V CDR1 and CDR2: MRHNA, SNTAGT. The CDR3 coding sequence is TGTGCCAGCAGCCCGGGACAGGGCTGGGACACCGGGGAGCTGTTTTTT. Translating gives CASSPGQGWDTGELFF.

The chain combines TRBV7-6 with TRBJ1-3; D is unclear. Germline CDR1 SGHVS, CDR2 FNYEAQ. There are 16 residues in the CDR3. V was cut by 4 bases and J by 2 bases, with 15 bases left in between. CDR3 residues: CASSSFKVTPGNTIYF. The CDR3 region has the DNA TGTGCCAGCAGCTCTTTTAAGGTCACTCCTGGAAACACCATATATTTT.

The chain employs TRBV28 and TRBJ1-2, with 8 bases lining up with TRBD1. Germline CDR1 is MDHEN and CDR2 is SYDVKM. The CDR3 contains 16 residues. Trimming removed 5 bases from V and 4 bases from J; junction bases left unmatched: 12. CDR3: CASSQDDGTGSYGYTF. DNA of the CDR3: TGTGCCAGCAGTCAAGATGACGGGACAGGTAGCTATGGCTACACCTTC.

V is TRBV5-4 and J is TRBJ2-1, with 8 bases fitting TRBD1. Germline trimming cut 4 bases from V and 7 bases from J; bases unmatched to any gene: 10. From germline, CDR1 is SGHNT and CDR2 YYREEE (reference sequence). This CDR3 has 15 residues. The CDR3 sequence: CASSLEGTGLNEQFF. As DNA, the CDR3 is TGTGCCAGCAGCCTAGAAGGGACAGGCCTTAATGAGCAGTTCTTC.

The chain carries TRBV18 and TRBJ2-3; D is unresolved. The CDR3 is 14 residues long. CDR1 and CDR2 from the germline V gene are KGHSH and LQKENI. Trimming cost V 0 bases and J 6 bases, with 10 bases left between them. DNA for the CDR3: TGTGCCAGCTCACCACCGTTAGGGATGGATACGCAGTATTTT. Its protein product is CASSPPLGMDTQYF.

The rearrangement joins TRBV9 to TRBJ2-3; tentatively, D is TRBD2 (6 bases). The V gene lost 0 bases and the J gene lost 0 bases, with 11 bases spanning the gap. The CDR3 contains 16 residues. Germline V gives CDR1 SGDLS, CDR2 YYNGEE. The CDR3 region has the DNA TGTGCCAGCAGCGTAGCACCGGGACTGAGCACAGATACGCAGTATTTT. This sequence encodes CASSVAPGLSTDTQYF. The whole variable domain, filled in from reference TRBV9 and TRBJ2-3, reads DSGVTQTPKHLITATGQRVTLRCSPRSGDLSVYWYQQSLDQGLQFLIQYYNGEERAKGNILERFSAQQFPDLHSELNLSSLELGDSALYFCASSVAPGLSTDTQYFGPGTRLTVL.

The V gene is TRBV5-6, the J gene TRBJ2-3; D may be TRBD2 (5 bases). The CDR3 consists of 15 residues. With 0 bases removed from V and 0 bases from J, the gap between germline ends came to 8 bases. The V gene's germline CDR1 is SGHDT and CDR2 YYEEEE. The CDR3 protein is CASSLVGGSTDTQYF. The DNA of the CDR3 is TGTGCCAGCAGCTTGGTGGGCGGGAGCACAGATACGCAGTATTTT.

V gene TRBV9 combines with J gene TRBJ2-5; TRBD2 agrees at 9 bases. Per germline, CDR1 SGDLS and CDR2 YYNGEE. Losses at the gene ends were 0 bases for V and 2 bases for J; bases not matched to a gene: 2. This CDR3 has 15 amino acids. The CDR3 loop is CASSVGTSAQETQYF. The CDR3 DNA is TGTGCCAGCAGCGTAGGGACTAGCGCACAAGAGACCCAGTACTTC.

The chain links TRBV10-3 to TRBJ2-3; TRBD1 or TRBD2 may be the D gene (5 bases each). Germline CDR1 ENHRY, CDR2 SYGVKD. V was pared by 3 bases and J by 2 bases, with 9 bases between. This CDR3 comprises 14 residues. The CDR3 bases are TGTGCCATCAGTGACACGGGGACCACAGATACGCAGTATTTT. It encodes CAISDTGTTDTQYF.

The chain carries TRBV4-3 and TRBJ2-7; D not resolved. CDR3 length: 13 residues. In germline, CDR1 is LGHNA, CDR2 YSLEER. With 8 bases removed from V and 2 bases from J, the gap between germline ends came to 13 bases. The CDR3 bases are TGCGCCAGCGGGCGGTGGAGAACCTACGAGCAGTACTTC. This encodes CASGRWRTYEQYF.

V and J are TRBV2 and TRBJ2-7; 9 nucleotides line up with TRBD2. Looked up from germline, CDR1 is SNHLY and CDR2 is FYNNEI. The CDR3 spans 15 residues. The V segment lost 8 bases and the J segment 2 bases; nucleotides outside the gene matches: 10. For the CDR3, the DNA is TGTGCCAGCTGCCCGGCGGGAGGGCCAACCTACGAGCAGTACTTC. Protein sequence: CASCPAGGPTYEQYF.

This chain uses TRBV5-6 with TRBJ2-1; TRBD2 agrees at 13 bases. V trimming: 4 bases; J trimming: 15 bases; junction bases outside the gene matches: 4. Germline loops: CDR1 SGHDT, CDR2 YYEEEE. The CDR3 totals 12 residues. Written as DNA, the CDR3 is TGTGCCAGCAGCGGACTAGCGGGAGATTTGTTCTTC. Protein product: CASSGLAGDLFF.

V usage is TRBV28 and J usage is TRBJ2-1, with D possibly called TRBD1 or TRBD2 (5 bases each). The CDR3 spans 15 residues. Trimming left V 5 bases short and J 5 bases short, with 16 bases between. Germline CDR1 reads MDHEN; CDR2 reads SYDVKM. CDR3 amino acids: CASSPAGTNDNEQFF. For the CDR3, the DNA is TGTGCCAGCAGTCCGGCCGGGACGAATGACAATGAGCAGTTCTTC. Using reference TRBV28 and TRBJ2-1 for the parts outside the CDR3, the full variable domain is DVKVTQSSRYLVKRTGEKVFLECVQDMDHENMFWYRQDPGLGLRLIYFSYDVKMKEKGDIPEGYSVSREKKERFSLILESASTNQTSMYLCASSPAGTNDNEQFFGPGTRLTVL.

The chain links TRBV29-1 to TRBJ2-1; 11 nucleotides match TRBD2. CDR3 size: 12 residues. Germline CDR1 and CDR2: SQVTM and ANQGSEA. V gave up 7 bases and J gave up 8 bases; unmatched junction bases: 4. CDR3 bases: TGCAGCGCTAGCGGGAGGCAGGATGAGCAGTTCTTC. This translates into CSASGRQDEQFF.

The V call is TRBV27, the J call TRBJ2-1; D possibly corresponds to TRBD2 (6 bases). Germline V CDR1 and CDR2: MNHEY, SMNVEV (reference sequence). V lost 3 bases and J 7 bases, leaving 7 bases between the germline ends. The CDR3 loop spans 12 amino acids. In nucleotides, the CDR3 is TGTGCCAGCAGTTTGGAGGGGAATGAGCAGTTCTTC. This codes for CASSLEGNEQFF.